This T cell receptor beta chain was documented in a study of CD8 T cells in Susac syndrome. Through negative isolation, CD4+ and CD8+ T cells were obtained, while TEMRA cells were enriched using FACS. Germline assignment: CDR1 ENHRY and CDR2 SYGVKD. V lost 7 bases and J 7 bases, leaving 17 bases between the germline ends. The CDR3 sequence is 14 residues long. cDNA came from about 0.51 to 1 ug RNA primed by random hexamers. The amplification used immunoSEQ multiplex PCR on TCR beta CDR3; it spanned 54 Vbeta and 13 Jbeta. TCRdb itself ran the immunoSEQ multiplex PCR reads through MiXCR, one entry per CDR3 protein. Found here are about 120,000 distinct CDR3 sequences, 90% to 95% of them singletons; the top ten hold approximately 0.093%.

The clonotype comes from a human donor with multiple sclerosis. J is TRBJ2-1 and V is TRBV10-3; D uncertain. Sequenced sample: CD4+ T cells from PBMCs. CDR3 loop: CAITPSEDVNEQFF. CDR3 DNA sequence: TGTGCCATCACTCCCTCCGAAGACGTTAATGAGCAGTTCTTC.